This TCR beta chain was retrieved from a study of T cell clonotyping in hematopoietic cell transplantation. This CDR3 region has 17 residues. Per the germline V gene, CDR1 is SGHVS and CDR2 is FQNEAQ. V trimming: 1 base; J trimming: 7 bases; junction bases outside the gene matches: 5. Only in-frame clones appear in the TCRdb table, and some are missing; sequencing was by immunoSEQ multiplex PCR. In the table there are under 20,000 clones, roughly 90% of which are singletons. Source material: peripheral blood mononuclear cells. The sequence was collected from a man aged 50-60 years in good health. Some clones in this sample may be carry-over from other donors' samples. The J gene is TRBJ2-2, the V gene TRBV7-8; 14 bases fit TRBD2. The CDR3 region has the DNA TGTGCCAGCAGCTTAGGACTAGCGGGGGGGCTTGTCGGGGAGCTGTTTTTT. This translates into CASSLGLAGGLVGELFF.